This T cell receptor beta chain was recorded in a study of cytomegalovirus exposure and HLA in healthy donors. Germline V gene data show CDR1 as SGHTA and CDR2 as FQGTGA. With 5 bases clipped from V and 4 bases from J, the junction kept 11 bases outside the gene matches. The CDR3 has 16 amino acids. A multiplex PCR was run with 60 Vbeta primers and 13 Jbeta primers. The protocol was immunoSEQ multiplex PCR, while the TCRdb copy is restricted to in-frame clones and leaves out a portion. The data contain roughly 180,000 clones, around 80% of them singletons. This sequence was found in a woman younger than 45 in good health and CMV-seropositive. The sequenced sample consisted of PBMCs. The V and J genes are TRBV7-3 and TRBJ1-2; 9 nucleotides agree with TRBD1. In DNA form, the CDR3 reads TGTGCCAGCAGCCCCGCCCCGGGACAGGGAGCCTATGGCTACACCTTC. Amino acid sequence: CASSPAPGQGAYGYTF.